This T cell receptor (beta chain) is from a study of radiation and T cells in renal cell carcinoma (dated by TCRdb to 2020 to 2022). Background on the whole study: In total, approximately 53 samples underwent TCR beta sequencing: 25 or so tumors plus 27 peripheral blood samples. Across all 55 or so samples, around 4,000,000 unique CDR3 nucleotide sequences, encoding roughly 3 million unique CDR3 amino acid sequences, were identified. The final blood draw took place at 4 weeks after radiation, the same time as nephrectomy. Overall study results and their limits: No pretreatment tumor biopsies were available, so the baseline intratumoral presence of clonotypes could not be determined. Top tumor clonotypes rose in blood from baseline to 2 weeks post-radiation, then contracted by 4 weeks, suggesting transient expansion of tumor-resident clones. Effects of radiation dose or scheduling on the TCR repertoire could not be addressed with the single-armed trial design. Changes in the blood repertoire were not tracked past 4 weeks after treatment.

Following the manufacturer's recommendations, the immunoSEQ kit was used to generate TCR beta libraries from genomic DNA. Library preparation used a first multiplex PCR with proprietary primers, then a second PCR adding unique barcodes, with bead cleanups after each round. Each sample batch included a kit-provided positive control reaction and a negative control reaction. The final libraries underwent checking on an Agilent 4200 TapeStation D1000 ScreenTape, volumetric pooling, and quantification by qPCR. An Illumina NextSeq500 fitted with a MidOutput 150-cycle cartridge performed the sequencing, running 156 Read1 cycles and 15 Index1 cycles with the kit's custom primers. The pooled library was loaded at 0.95 to 1 pM with about 18% PhiX control spiked in. The authors' analysis ran thus. The vendor-processed data were analyzed in R, and a clonotype was defined as all T cells that share the same CDR3 nucleotide sequence. For clone abundance analyses, frequencies were normalized to the 10,000 most abundant clones in each sample. Public T cell clones, which averaged fewer than five per sample, were excluded before analysis. A difference in abundance of at least 32-fold between compartments was used to define tumor-enriched and baseline blood-enriched clonotypes. Clonotypes expanded or contracted between blood time points were identified with a beta-binomial differential abundance model. Tumor-blood repertoire similarity was measured with the Baroni-Urbani and Buser coefficient, and group comparisons used two-tailed Wilcoxon tests in R. Sourced from immuneACCESS, this table was stored by TCRdb with only in-frame sequences that have V and J called. A share of the clones is absent; for the studies checked, an unresolved V gene accounts for under half, and the remainder has no known explanation. D and trimming were read from the DNA, whereas the V and J calls and clone size are those reported in that table. Present in this sample are roughly 100,000 clones, 80% to 90% of which were seen just once. The ten largest make up approximately 6.9% of the sample.

Explained via the paper, the time point label denotes: blood 4 weeks post-SBRT, at nephrectomy. The intended sense of this specimen's treatment or condition label: 15 Gy SBRT to primary tumor, nephrectomy 4 weeks later. Samples came from a clinical trial, in which primary renal cell carcinomas received 15 Gy stereotactic body radiation therapy followed by nephrectomy 4 weeks later. To track tumor-enriched clonotypes, serial peripheral blood was sampled from radiation-treated patients at baseline and at 2 weeks and 4 weeks after SBRT. Renal cell carcinoma with clear cell pathology was present in all patients. The QIAamp DNA Blood Mini Kit (Qiagen) was used to prepare genomic DNA for TCR sequencing. The analyses included just those samples that passed every quality control check. As concerns this clone: No cognate antigen has been identified for it. The sample holds no much larger clone one base away, and base qualities are not on file.

The sequenced sample was blood, obtained from a patient whose treatment included radiotherapy and nephrectomy. The receptor was isolated from a man aged 55-75 years with renal cell carcinoma.

Here is the DNA: TGTGCCAGTAGCCCAGGGTTCCTTCAGAACACCGGGGAGCTGTTTTTT. Its coded protein is CASSPGFLQNTGELFF. Recombination linked TRBV19 to TRBJ2-2, and perhaps TRBD1 as D gene, on 5 matching bases. V and J are truncated by 6 bases and 1 base respectively, leaving an intervening sequence of 15 bases. From the cysteine up to the phenylalanine, the CDR3 has a length of 16 residues. CDR3 DNA is the only sequence kept; it has 48 bases, read in frame from the first base. For CDR1 and CDR2, the germline V gene (reference sequence) lists LNHDA and SQIVND. Outside the CDR3, residues come from the reference TRBV19 and TRBJ2-2 proteins, so the full variable domain is: DGGITQSPKYLFRKEGQNVTLSCEQNLNHDAMYWYRQDPGQGLRLIYYSQIVNDFQKGDIAEGYSVSREKKESFPLTVTSAQKNPTAFYLCASSPGFLQNTGELFFGEGSRLTVL.